These 30 T cell receptor beta chains were sequenced from one sample in a study of cytomegalovirus exposure and HLA in healthy donors. 13 Jbeta primers and 60 Vbeta primers were used for the PCR. TCRdb's table, derived via immunoSEQ multiplex PCR, lists solely in-frame clones and lacks some. The sample has fewer than 150,000 clones, 80% seen once. Sequencing input: PBMCs. The receptors derive from a man aged 50 or older in good health and CMV-seronegative.

The V call is TRBV5-1, the J call TRBJ2-5; TRBD1 aligns across 7 bases. The CDR3 covers 17 residues. Germline V gene sequence: CDR1 SGHRS, CDR2 YFSETQ. Trimming removed 3 bases from V and 1 base from J; junction bases left unmatched: 12. CDR3 residues: CASSSAGGLGFQETQYF. In nucleotides, the CDR3 is TGCGCCAGCAGCTCGGCAGGGGGTCTGGGCTTCCAAGAGACCCAGTACTTC.

The chain employs TRBV5-6 and TRBJ1-5; 7 bases are a match to TRBD1. Trimming cost V 0 bases and J 6 bases; bases outside gene matches: 9. The CDR3 contains 16 residues. Looked up from germline, CDR1 is SGHDT and CDR2 is YYEEEE. DNA for the CDR3: TGTGCCAGCAGCTTGGGGGCAGGGGGATGGATTCAGCCCCAGCATTTT. As protein: CASSLGAGGWIQPQHF.

About this clone: Other DNA sequences in this specimen translate into the identical CDR3. This chain connects TRBV7-3 to TRBJ1-6; D is uncertain. There are 12 residues in the CDR3. Looked up from germline, CDR1 is SGHTA and CDR2 is FQGTGA. The germline V and J ends were trimmed by 4 bases and 6 bases, with 4 bases remaining between them. CDR3 bases: TGTGCCAGCAGCTCGAGTAATTCACCCCTCCACTTT. Its translation is CASSSSNSPLHF.

The chain carries TRBV11-1 and TRBJ2-1; 8 bases match TRBD2. CDR3 length equals 17 residues. CDR1 and CDR2 from the germline V gene are SGHAT and FQDESV (reference sequence). J gave up 8 bases and V 5 bases, and 17 bases lay outside the gene matches. The CDR3 region is CASSPGGRSIGGDEQFF. The CDR3 DNA reads TGTGCCAGCAGCCCCGGGGGGAGGAGTATCGGGGGGGATGAGCAGTTCTTC.

The rearrangement links TRBV9 to TRBJ1-4; a weak D match, TRBD1 (6 bases). Germline CDR1 and CDR2: SGDLS and YYNGEE. Trimming cost V 0 bases and J 6 bases, with 9 bases left between them. CDR3 length: 14 residues. Written as DNA, the CDR3 is TGTGCCAGCAGCGTAGACAGGGCCGATGAAAAACTGTTTTTT. This sequence encodes CASSVDRADEKLFF.

The chain has TRBV6-5 and TRBJ2-3, with TRBD1 identical over 10 bases. The germline V gene has CDR1 MNHEY and CDR2 SVGAGI. This CDR3 spans 15 amino acids. V lost 6 bases, J lost 0 bases, and 3 bases stayed unmatched. The CDR3 nucleotides are TGTGCCAGCAGAGGACAGGGGGTTAGCACAGATACGCAGTATTTT. This codes for CASRGQGVSTDTQYF.

The genes are TRBV20-1 and TRBJ2-5, with 9 bases fitting TRBD2. The CDR3 totals 11 residues. Germline loops: CDR1 DFQATT, CDR2 SNEGSKA (reference sequence). The CDR3 region is CIKSGGETQYF. The CDR3 nucleotides are TGCATAAAAAGCGGGGGGGAGACCCAGTACTTC.

The chain employs TRBV5-1 and TRBJ2-2, with D unclear. Germline V gene data show CDR1 as SGHRS and CDR2 as YFSETQ. The CDR3 length is 15 residues. V was trimmed by 1 base and J by 0 bases, leaving 7 bases between them. CDR3 DNA: TGCGCCAGCAGCTTGATAGCCCCGAACACCGGGGAGCTGTTTTTT. The encoded protein is CASSLIAPNTGELFF.

In its sample, this clone was seen a few times. The genes are TRBV9 and TRBJ2-5; 14 bases are a match to TRBD2. The germline V gene encodes CDR1 SGDLS and CDR2 YYNGEE. Trimming removed 4 bases from V and 4 bases from J; junction bases left unmatched: 6. The CDR3 covers 16 residues. The CDR3: CASSKGTSGSGETQYF. In DNA form, the CDR3 reads TGTGCCAGCAGCAAGGGGACTAGCGGGAGCGGAGAGACCCAGTACTTC. The entire variable domain, with the rest obtained from reference TRBV9 and TRBJ2-5, is as follows: DSGVTQTPKHLITATGQRVTLRCSPRSGDLSVYWYQQSLDQGLQFLIQYYNGEERAKGNILERFSAQQFPDLHSELNLSSLELGDSALYFCASSKGTSGSGETQYFGPGTRLLVL.

The chain is built from TRBV5-6 and TRBJ2-3; 8 positions agree with TRBD2. Germline loops: CDR1 SGHDT, CDR2 YYEEEE. The CDR3 runs to 17 residues. Trimming at V came to 0 bases and at J to 3 bases, leaving 9 bases not matched to a gene. The CDR3 here is CASSLGGSGMRTDTQYF. The CDR3, as DNA: TGTGCCAGCAGCTTGGGGGGTAGCGGGATGAGAACAGATACGCAGTATTTT.

V is TRBV9 and J is TRBJ2-3; TRBD2 aligns across 8 bases. Germline assignment: CDR1 SGDLS and CDR2 YYNGEE. This CDR3 spans 16 amino acids. V dropped 0 bases and J dropped 3; count of bases not matched to a gene: 6. Here the CDR3 DNA reads TGTGCCAGCAGCGTAGCGAGCGGGAGTGCAACAGATACGCAGTATTTT. It codes for CASSVASGSATDTQYF.

This chain joins TRBV5-8 and TRBJ2-2; no clear D. Trimming pared 1 base from V and 13 bases from J, leaving 11 bases between. The CDR3 sequence is 12 residues long. Germline loops: CDR1 SGHTS, CDR2 YDEGEE. CDR3 residues: CASSLLENGLFF. The CDR3 bases are TGTGCCAGCAGCTTGTTAGAGAATGGGCTGTTTTTT.

This chain links TRBV7-3 with TRBJ2-4; TRBD2 agrees at 10 bases. The CDR3 is made up of 14 amino acids. CDR1 is SGHTA, CDR2 FQGTGA, per germline. Trimming cost V 5 bases and J 8 bases; bases outside gene matches: 6. DNA for the CDR3: TGTGCCAGCAGCCCGACCGGGACTAGCGACATTCAGTACTTC. Protein: CASSPTGTSDIQYF. The full variable domain, rest sourced from reference TRBV7-3 and TRBJ2-4, is GAGVSQTPSNKVTEKGKYVELRCDPISGHTALYWYRQSLGQGPEFLIYFQGTGAADDSGLPNDRFFAVRPEGSVSTLKIQRTERGDSAVYLCASSPTGTSDIQYFGAGTRLSVL.

The table lists this clone with a count of one. The rearrangement uses TRBV7-8 and TRBJ2-3, with D perhaps TRBD2 (5 bases). Germline V gene data show CDR1 as SGHVS and CDR2 as FQNEAQ. This CDR3 is built from 16 residues. V gave up 6 bases and J gave up 0 bases, with 16 bases separating them. CDR3 loop: CASSTYDSGSTDTQYF. For the CDR3, the DNA is TGTGCCAGCAGTACCTACGACTCGGGGAGCACAGATACGCAGTATTTT.

V and J are TRBV7-9 and TRBJ1-1; 9 bases match TRBD1. The CDR3 sequence is 16 residues long. With 4 bases clipped from V and 0 bases from J, the junction kept 6 bases outside the gene matches. Germline V gene data show CDR1 as SEHNR and CDR2 as FQNEAQ (reference sequence). In nucleotides, the CDR3 is TGTGCCAGCAGCTCTTACAGGGGGCGAGTGAACACTGAAGCTTTCTTT. Translated: CASSSYRGRVNTEAFF.

The CDR3 is CASSLVTSQASTDTQYF. Here the CDR3 DNA reads TGCGCCAGCAGCTTGGTAACTAGCCAAGCTAGCACAGATACGCAGTATTTT. This chain uses TRBV5-1 with TRBJ2-3, with a weak D call TRBD2 (6 bases). CDR3 length: 17 amino acids. Germline V gene sequence: CDR1 SGHRS, CDR2 YFSETQ. V was shortened by 0 bases and J by 0 bases, with 14 bases between the two germline ends. Combining the CDR3 with reference TRBV5-1 and TRBJ2-3 gives the whole variable domain KAGVTQTPRYLIKTRGQQVTLSCSPISGHRSVSWYQQTPGQGLQFLFEYFSETQRNKGNFPGRFSGRQFSNSRSEMNVSTLELGDSALYLCASSLVTSQASTDTQYFGPGTRLTVL.

This clone was found a few times. This rearrangement joins TRBV7-2 to TRBJ2-7; 9 nucleotides agree with TRBD1. Germline V gene data show CDR1 as SGHTA and CDR2 as FQGNSA. V lost 5 bases to trimming and J lost 0 bases; unmatched junction nucleotides: 5. CDR3 length equals 15 residues. CDR3 sequence: CASSQPGQGSYEQYF. CDR3 sequence (DNA): TGTGCCAGCAGCCAACCGGGACAGGGCTCCTACGAGCAGTACTTC.

This clone was seen once. The J gene is TRBJ2-5, the V gene TRBV14, with D possibly TRBD2 on 6 matching bases. V lost 1 base, J lost 7 bases, and 10 bases lay in between. There are 13 residues in the CDR3. The V gene's germline CDR1 is SGHDN and CDR2 FVKESK. The CDR3 bases are TGTGCCAGCAGCCAAGTCCCAGCGGGGACCCAGTACTTC. This codes for CASSQVPAGTQYF.

This clone was counted once. The CDR3 bases are TGTGCCAGCAGTAGATGGGACAGATATAACTATGGCTACACCTTC. It yields the protein CASSRWDRYNYGYTF. This chain connects TRBV28 to TRBJ1-2; 7 bases are shared with TRBD1. V lost 5 bases and J lost 1; bases outside the gene matches: 7. The germline gives CDR1 MDHEN, CDR2 SYDVKM. This CDR3 has 15 amino acids.

The chain couples TRBV7-9 to TRBJ2-1; 8 bases fit TRBD2. Germline V gives CDR1 SEHNR, CDR2 FQNEAQ (reference sequence). This CDR3 spans 14 amino acids. With V trimmed by 5 bases and J by 7 bases, 7 bases remained unmatched. The CDR3 region has the DNA TGTGCCAGCAGCACCTGGACTAGCTCGAATGAGCAGTTCTTC. It encodes CASSTWTSSNEQFF.

The rearrangement links TRBV6-5 to TRBJ1-1; TRBD1 matches 8 bases. Trimming removed 6 bases from V and 6 bases from J; junction bases left unmatched: 3. There are 12 residues in the CDR3. The germline V gene has CDR1 MNHEY and CDR2 SVGAGI. This CDR3 reads CASSRGQAEAFF. CDR3 nucleotide sequence: TGTGCCAGCAGCAGGGGGCAGGCTGAAGCTTTCTTT.

The V call is TRBV13, the J call TRBJ2-7; TRBD1 aligns across 10 bases. The junction had 6 bases not matched to a gene; V was cut back by 6 bases and J by 4 bases. This CDR3 region has 14 residues. CDR1 is PRHDT and CDR2 is FYEKMQ in the germline V gene (reference sequence). CDR3 protein: CASRTTGGPYEQYF. The CDR3, as DNA: TGTGCCAGCAGGACGACAGGGGGCCCGTACGAGCAGTACTTC.

The V call is TRBV4-1, the J call TRBJ2-2, with D possibly TRBD1 on 6 matching bases. Germline values: CDR1 MGHRA, CDR2 YSYEKL. This CDR3 is 17 amino acids long. Trimming stripped 4 bases from V and 3 bases from J, with 18 bases between. CDR3 residues: CASSLITGNQYTGELFF. In nucleotides, the CDR3 is TGCGCCAGCAGCCTCATAACAGGGAATCAATACACCGGGGAGCTGTTTTTT.

The gene calls are TRBV15 and TRBJ1-2; no definite D call. The CDR3 spans 15 residues. Germline V gives CDR1 LNHNV, CDR2 YYDKDF (reference sequence). V was clipped by 1 base and J by 2 bases, with 11 bases between them. The chain's CDR3 is CATSRAGPLNYGYTF. The CDR3 nucleotides read TGTGCCACCAGCAGAGCAGGTCCACTGAACTATGGCTACACCTTC.

This clone was detected only a few times. V gene TRBV5-1 combines with J gene TRBJ2-7; D perhaps matches TRBD1 (6 bases). Germline V gene sequence: CDR1 SGHRS, CDR2 YFSETQ. The CDR3 runs to 12 residues. V shed 2 bases and J shed 7 bases, with 10 bases lying between them. CDR3 sequence (DNA): TGCGCCAGCAGCTTACAGGGTACGGAGCAGTACTTC. It codes for CASSLQGTEQYF.

J is TRBJ1-3 and V is TRBV19; perhaps TRBD1 as D (6 bases). Trimming left V 6 bases short and J 4 bases short, with 13 bases between. The V gene's germline CDR1 is LNHDA and CDR2 SQIVND (reference sequence). This CDR3 region has 14 residues. CDR3 DNA sequence: TGTGCCAGTAGCACAGGGACACCAGGAAACACCATATATTTT. As protein: CASSTGTPGNTIYF.

This chain links TRBV5-5 with TRBJ2-2; D remains unclear. The CDR3 sequence is 15 residues long. The germline gives CDR1 SGHKS, CDR2 YYEKEE (reference sequence). The V gene lost 6 bases and the J gene lost 2 bases, with 14 bases spanning the gap. The CDR3: CASTGTHYNTGELFF. The CDR3 DNA sequence: TGTGCCAGCACCGGAACCCACTATAACACCGGGGAGCTGTTTTTT.

This clone was counted a single time. The CDR3 coding sequence is TGCGCCAGCAGCCAAGTAACAGGGAGCCAAGAGACCCAGTACTTC. Protein product: CASSQVTGSQETQYF. The chain carries TRBV4-3 and TRBJ2-5; a possible D gene is TRBD1 (6 bases). CDR3 size: 15 residues. V was shortened by 1 base and J by 1 base, with 10 bases between the two germline ends. Germline CDR1 LGHNA, CDR2 YSLEER.

The rearrangement joins TRBV18 to TRBJ2-3, with unresolved D. Trimming took 2 bases from V and 2 from J, leaving 11 bases between them. Germline V lookup: CDR1 KGHSH, CDR2 LQKENI. The CDR3 contains 15 residues. In DNA form, the CDR3 reads TGTGCCAGCTCACCAAAGACACTCTCCACAGATACGCAGTATTTT. Amino acid sequence: CASSPKTLSTDTQYF.

The CDR3 DNA sequence: TGTGCCAGCAGTCCCTTAGCGGGGGGTTTCAGCATTCAGTACTTC. This encodes CASSPLAGGFSIQYF. This chain uses TRBV6-5 with TRBJ2-4; 10 nucleotides match TRBD2. This CDR3 has 15 residues. The ends lost 5 bases at V and 9 bases at J; junction bases unmatched: 10. The germline gives CDR1 MNHEY, CDR2 SVGAGI.